This TCR beta chain was obtained from a study of cytotoxic CD8 clonotypes in ibrutinib-treated CLL. Germline-derived CDR1 and CDR2 are SEHNR and FQNEAQ (reference sequence). The V and J ends lost 7 bases and 2 bases, in that order; junction bases with no gene match: 6. The CDR3 consists of 14 residues. Repertoires were generated with immunoSEQ multiplex PCR, while TCRdb's copy carries only in-frame clones and drops some. The data contain about 140,000 clones, 85% to 95% of them singletons. This rearrangement joins TRBV7-9 to TRBJ2-7; 9 bases map to TRBD1. This receptor was identified in a human donor with chronic lymphocytic leukemia. Material: PBMCs, obtained after 12 months of ibrutinib treatment. This CDR3 reads CASNPGQGPYEQYF. CDR3 bases: TGTGCCAGCAACCCGGGACAGGGACCCTACGAGCAGTACTTC.